The rows below give T cell receptor beta chains drawn from one sample of a study of T cell responses to AZD1222 COVID-19 vaccine. Libraries were prepared by immunoSEQ multiplex PCR; TCRdb keeps only in-frame clonotypes and omits some of them. The table lists 100,000 to 150,000 clones, over 75% of them singletons. The material sequenced was peripheral blood, taken on day 0 of AZD1222 vaccination. The receptors were gathered from an adult in good health. Each CDR3 is given with its conserved first and last residue. A D gene is named only where the DNA matches it firmly. Size tells how often a clone was seen (once, few, many) or the class of an expanded clone, and some rows leave it out.

TRBV27	TRBJ2-1	NA	TRBD2	CASSLTGTTPFHEQFF	TGTGCCAGCAGTTTAACCGGGACTACCCCTTTCCATGAGCAGTTCTTC
TRBV28	TRBJ2-7	NA	TRBD2	CASARLAAYEQYF	TGTGCCAGCGCCCGACTAGCCGCCTACGAGCAGTACTTC
TRBV29-1	TRBJ1-1	NA	NA	CSVEAGPQNTEAFF	TGCAGCGTTGAAGCCGGACCCCAGAACACTGAAGCTTTCTTT
TRBV2	TRBJ1-2	NA	NA	CASRGRRNYGYTF	TGTGCCAGCAGGGGACGGAGAAACTATGGCTACACCTTC
TRBV11-1	TRBJ2-1	NA	NA	CASSLGEHSANEQFF	TGTGCCAGCAGCTTAGGGGAACATTCCGCCAACGAGCAGTTCTTC
TRBV7-2	TRBJ2-1	NA	NA	CASSLTQKRNEQFF	TGTGCCAGCAGCTTGACGCAGAAAAGAAATGAGCAGTTCTTC
TRBV11-2	TRBJ2-1	NA	TRBD2	CASSDLAGGKNEQFF	TGTGCCAGCAGCGATCTAGCGGGAGGGAAAAATGAGCAGTTCTTC
TRBV15	TRBJ2-7	NA	TRBD2	CATSDGLADHEQYF	TGTGCCACCAGCGACGGACTAGCGGATCACGAGCAGTACTTC
TRBV4-1	TRBJ2-7	NA	TRBD1	CASSQEDRPAYEQYF	TGCGCCAGCAGCCAAGAGGACAGGCCAGCCTACGAGCAGTACTTC
TRBV6-2/TRBV6-3	TRBJ2-4	NA	TRBD1	CASSYSGTGNIQYF	TGTGCCAGCAGTTACTCTGGGACAGGGAACATTCAGTACTTC
TRBV11-2	TRBJ1-1	NA	NA	CASSFGAGNTEAFF	TGTGCCAGCAGCTTTGGGGCCGGGAACACTGAAGCTTTCTTT
TRBV11-1	TRBJ1-1	NA	NA	CASSSPEGTEAFF	TGTGCCAGCAGCTCTCCCGAAGGCACTGAAGCTTTCTTT
TRBV14	TRBJ1-2	NA	TRBD1	CASSPGQSYGYTF	TGTGCCAGCAGCCCGGGACAGAGCTATGGCTACACCTTC
TRBV6-2/TRBV6-3	TRBJ1-1	NA	NA	CASSLNRDTEAFF	TGTGCCAGCAGTCTAAATCGCGACACTGAAGCTTTCTTT
TRBV19	TRBJ1-1	NA	NA	CASSGFRGIAEAFF	TGTGCCAGTAGCGGGTTTCGGGGTATCGCTGAAGCTTTCTTT
TRBV28	TRBJ2-6	NA	NA	CASSLWGFGRSGANVLTF	TGTGCCAGCAGTTTGTGGGGTTTTGGTCGCTCTGGGGCCAACGTCCTGACTTTC
TRBV28	TRBJ1-2	NA	TRBD1	CASSSGQGRGYTF	TGTGCCAGCAGTTCAGGACAGGGAAGGGGCTACACCTTC
TRBV7-9	TRBJ1-5	once	TRBD1	CASRRQGQQPQHF	TGTGCCAGCAGGAGACAGGGCCAGCAGCCCCAGCATTTT
TRBV29-1	TRBJ2-2	NA	NA	CSVEDHEGVAGELFF	TGCAGCGTTGAAGATCATGAAGGAGTCGCCGGGGAGCTGTTTTTT
TRBV5-1	TRBJ2-5	NA	TRBD2	CASSFGLAGIQETQYF	TGCGCCAGCAGCTTCGGACTAGCGGGTATCCAAGAGACCCAGTACTTC
TRBV7-2	TRBJ1-1	NA	NA	CASSLSGTEAFF	TGTGCCAGCAGCTTATCCGGCACTGAAGCTTTCTTT
TRBV6-5	TRBJ1-2	NA	NA	CASSYYAASYGYTF	TGTGCCAGCAGTTACTATGCGGCCTCCTATGGCTACACCTTC
TRBV12-5	TRBJ2-2	NA	NA	CASGLVDYVNTGELFF	TGTGCTAGTGGTTTGGTGGACTACGTAAACACCGGGGAGCTGTTTTTT
TRBV10-2	TRBJ2-3	many	TRBD2	CASSEGFGTKQYF	TGCGCCAGCAGTGAGGGGTTCGGGACTAAGCAGTATTTT
TRBV15	TRBJ1-5	NA	NA	CATSRAGNSNQPQHF	TGTGCCACCAGCAGAGCGGGAAATAGCAATCAGCCCCAGCATTTT
TRBV15	TRBJ1-3	NA	NA	CATSIDIRSGNTIYF	TGTGCCACCAGCATAGACATTCGCTCTGGAAACACCATATATTTT
TRBV28	TRBJ2-4	once	NA	CASSAGGLAKNIQYF	TGTGCCAGCAGCGCAGGGGGGTTGGCCAAAAACATTCAGTACTTC
TRBV18	TRBJ2-7	NA	NA	CASSPQGLRVDEQYF	TGTGCCAGCTCACCACAAGGCCTCAGGGTGGACGAGCAGTACTTC
TRBV18	TRBJ1-1	NA	NA	CASSPPTGNTEAFF	TGTGCCAGCTCACCACCGACGGGGAACACTGAAGCTTTCTTT
TRBV5-5	TRBJ1-1	NA	NA	CASSLSIGGVTEAFF	TGTGCCAGCAGCTTGTCCATAGGGGGGGTGACTGAAGCTTTCTTT
TRBV3-1/TRBV3-2	TRBJ2-2	NA	TRBD2	CASSPGLAGWENTGELFF	TGTGCCAGCAGCCCCGGACTAGCGGGATGGGAGAACACCGGGGAGCTGTTTTTT
TRBV19	TRBJ2-2	NA	NA	CASSIRVRTGELFF	TGTGCCAGTAGTATTCGGGTTCGCACCGGGGAGCTGTTTTTT
TRBV18	TRBJ2-1	NA	TRBD2	CASSPAGTSGRNEQFF	TGTGCCAGCTCACCAGCCGGGACTAGCGGGAGAAATGAGCAGTTCTTC
TRBV24-1	TRBJ1-5	NA	NA	CATSVGRGSGNQPQHF	TGTGCCACCAGTGTCGGTCGAGGGTCTGGCAATCAGCCCCAGCATTTT
TRBV30	TRBJ2-1	NA	NA	CAWSVSLGLEQFF	TGTGCCTGGAGTGTATCGCTTGGCCTTGAGCAGTTCTTC
TRBV28	TRBJ1-5	NA	TRBD1	CASSPGTGFQPQHF	TGTGCCAGCAGTCCAGGGACAGGGTTTCAGCCCCAGCATTTT
TRBV6-5	TRBJ1-2	NA	TRBD1	CASSQHRGLYGYTF	TGTGCCAGCAGTCAACACAGGGGGCTCTATGGCTACACCTTC
TRBV6-5	TRBJ2-1	few	TRBD2	CASSWGGSGENEQFF	TGTGCCAGCAGTTGGGGCGGGAGCGGGGAGAATGAGCAGTTCTTC
TRBV5-4	TRBJ1-1	NA	TRBD1	CASSSIQGARTEAFF	TGTGCCAGCAGCTCCATACAGGGGGCTCGGACTGAAGCTTTCTTT